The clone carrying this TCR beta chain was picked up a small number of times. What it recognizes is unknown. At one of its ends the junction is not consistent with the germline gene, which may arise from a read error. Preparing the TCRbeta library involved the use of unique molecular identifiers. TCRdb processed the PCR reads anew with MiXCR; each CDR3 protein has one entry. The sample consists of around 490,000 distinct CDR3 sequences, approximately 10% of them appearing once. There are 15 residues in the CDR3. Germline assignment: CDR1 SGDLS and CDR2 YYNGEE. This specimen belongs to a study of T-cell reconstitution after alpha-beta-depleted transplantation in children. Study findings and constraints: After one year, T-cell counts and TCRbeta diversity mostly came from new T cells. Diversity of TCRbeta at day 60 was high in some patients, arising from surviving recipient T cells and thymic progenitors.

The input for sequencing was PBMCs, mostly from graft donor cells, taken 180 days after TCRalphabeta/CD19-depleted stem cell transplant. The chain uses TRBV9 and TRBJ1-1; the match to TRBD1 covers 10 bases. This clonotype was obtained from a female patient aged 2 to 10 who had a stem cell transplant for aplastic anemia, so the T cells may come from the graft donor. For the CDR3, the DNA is TGTGCCAGCAGCGTCCAGGACAGGGGGGGCACTGAAGCCTTCTTT. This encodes CASSVQDRGGTEAFF.